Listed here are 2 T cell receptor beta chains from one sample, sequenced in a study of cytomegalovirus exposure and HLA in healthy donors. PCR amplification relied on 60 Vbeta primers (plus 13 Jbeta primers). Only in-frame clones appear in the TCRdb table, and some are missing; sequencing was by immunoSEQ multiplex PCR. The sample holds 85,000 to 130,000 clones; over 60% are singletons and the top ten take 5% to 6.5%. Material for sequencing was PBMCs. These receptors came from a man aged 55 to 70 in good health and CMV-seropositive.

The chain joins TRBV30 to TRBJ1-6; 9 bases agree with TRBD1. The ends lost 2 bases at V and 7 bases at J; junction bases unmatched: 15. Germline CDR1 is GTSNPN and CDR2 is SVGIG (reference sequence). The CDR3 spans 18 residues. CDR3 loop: CAWSWGTGTSRGNSPLHF. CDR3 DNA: TGTGCCTGGAGTTGGGGGACAGGGACCTCCCGCGGGAATTCACCCCTCCACTTT.

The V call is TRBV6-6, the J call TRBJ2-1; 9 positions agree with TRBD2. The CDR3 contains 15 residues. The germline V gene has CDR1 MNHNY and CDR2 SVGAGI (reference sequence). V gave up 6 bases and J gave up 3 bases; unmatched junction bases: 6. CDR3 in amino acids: CASRDSGGDYNEQFF. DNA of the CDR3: TGTGCCAGCAGAGATAGCGGGGGAGACTACAATGAGCAGTTCTTC.